These 7 T cell receptor beta chains were sequenced from one sample in a study of cytomegalovirus exposure and HLA in healthy donors. Use of 60 Vbeta and 13 Jbeta primers characterized the PCR. The protocol was immunoSEQ multiplex PCR, while the TCRdb copy is restricted to in-frame clones and leaves out a portion. This sample has fewer than 250,000 clones, with approximately 80% found just once. Specimen: PBMCs. All receptors come from a man aged 30-40 years in good health and CMV-seronegative.

V gene TRBV28 combines with J gene TRBJ2-2; 7 nucleotides agree with TRBD2. This CDR3 comprises 14 residues. Germline values: CDR1 MDHEN, CDR2 SYDVKM. With V trimmed by 4 bases and J by 5 bases, 4 bases remained unmatched. CDR3 residues: CASSWGRGTGELFF. The CDR3 DNA reads as TGTGCCAGCAGTTGGGGGAGGGGAACCGGGGAGCTGTTTTTT.

This chain joins TRBV6-6 and TRBJ2-5; D uncertain. The J call may be wrong; the DNA end is better matched by TRBJ2-7. The CDR3 sequence is 16 residues long. From germline, CDR1 is MNHNY and CDR2 SVGAGI (reference sequence). CDR3 loop: CASSSVFHESTYEQYF. CDR3 sequence (DNA): TGTGCCAGCAGTTCCGTTTTTCACGAGTCTACCTACGAGCAGTACTTC.

The rearrangement uses TRBV21-1 and TRBJ2-1; no check of the table's D call, TRBD2, against the DNA was made. TRBV21-1 is classified as a pseudogene. There are 16 residues in the CDR3. Here the CDR3 reads CASSKGASGGYNEQFF. CDR3 sequence (DNA): TGTGCCAGCAGCAAAGGGGCTAGTGGAGGATACAATGAGCAGTTCTTC.

J is TRBJ2-7 and V is TRBV11-2; D may be TRBD1 (5 bases). Between the trimmed V and J ends, which lost 4 bases and 3 bases, there was a span of 13 bases. CDR3 length: 14 amino acids. Per the germline V gene, CDR1 is SGHAT and CDR2 is FQNNGV. CDR3 amino acids: CASSSLTANYEQYF. CDR3 DNA: TGTGCCAGCAGCTCCTTGACAGCCAACTACGAGCAGTACTTC.

The chain employs TRBV21-1 and TRBJ2-5; the table's D gene call, TRBD2, was not cross checked with the DNA. TRBV21-1 is marked as a pseudogene. The CDR3 has 10 residues. The CDR3 DNA sequence: TGTGCCAGTGCGATAGAGACCCAGTACTTC. Encoded protein: CASAIETQYF.

The chain couples TRBV5-6 to TRBJ1-1, with 7 positions matching TRBD1. After removal of 4 bases from V and 3 bases from J, the junction contained 6 bases not matched to a gene. The CDR3 is 14 residues long. Germline loops: CDR1 SGHDT, CDR2 YYEEEE. CDR3 sequence reads: CASSMGQMYTEAFF. CDR3 in DNA: TGTGCCAGCAGCATGGGACAGATGTACACTGAAGCTTTCTTT.

This chain links TRBV19 with TRBJ2-5, with D hard to call. Germline CDR1 and CDR2: LNHDA and SQIVND (reference sequence). Trimming pared 3 bases from V and 5 bases from J, leaving 10 bases between. The CDR3 length is 13 residues. Here the CDR3 DNA reads TGTGCCAGTAGTATTAATGATCGGGAGACCCAGTACTTC. It is translated as CASSINDRETQYF. Full variable domain (rest looked up from reference TRBV19 and TRBJ2-5): DGGITQSPKYLFRKEGQNVTLSCEQNLNHDAMYWYRQDPGQGLRLIYYSQIVNDFQKGDIAEGYSVSREKKESFPLTVTSAQKNPTAFYLCASSINDRETQYFGPGTRLLVL.